The present T cell receptor (beta chain) was sequenced within a study of vaccination and CD4 T cells after COVID-19. On the study more broadly: Stimuli were overlapping spike peptide pools of SARS-CoV-2 and three common cold coronaviruses (HCoV-NL63, HCoV-OC43, HCoV-229E).

For this clonotype: Its cognate antigen is unknown.

Germline V lookup: CDR1 MNHNS, CDR2 SASEGT. CDR3 size: 16 residues. V shed 6 bases, J shed 1 base, and the junction held 9 bases outside the gene matches. Overall study findings and caveats: Relatively few convalescent patients were studied, without early post-infection timepoints. From about 20 to 38, the median of SARS-CoV-2-reactive clonotypes rose without reaching significance.

Once obtained from cultured CD4+ T cells, the DNA was sequenced using the Oncomine TCR Beta short-read assay. TCRdb processed the PCR reads anew with MiXCR; each CDR3 protein has one entry. The sample records about 14,000 distinct CDR3 sequences, more than 45% being singletons. Regarding treatment: roughly 11-day PBMC culture with coronavirus spike peptide pools or control peptides (ViraFEST assay). Via ViraFEST, peptide pools expanded antigen-specific T cells before TCR sequencing. The source material was CD4+ T cells from blood, cultured in vitro. The chain uses TRBV6-1 and TRBJ1-2; 9 nucleotides line up with TRBD1. The clonotype originates from a human donor who had recovered from COVID-19. CDR3 amino acids: CASRGPGTGINYGYTF. DNA of the CDR3: TGTGCCAGCAGAGGGCCGGGGACAGGGATTAACTATGGCTACACCTTC.